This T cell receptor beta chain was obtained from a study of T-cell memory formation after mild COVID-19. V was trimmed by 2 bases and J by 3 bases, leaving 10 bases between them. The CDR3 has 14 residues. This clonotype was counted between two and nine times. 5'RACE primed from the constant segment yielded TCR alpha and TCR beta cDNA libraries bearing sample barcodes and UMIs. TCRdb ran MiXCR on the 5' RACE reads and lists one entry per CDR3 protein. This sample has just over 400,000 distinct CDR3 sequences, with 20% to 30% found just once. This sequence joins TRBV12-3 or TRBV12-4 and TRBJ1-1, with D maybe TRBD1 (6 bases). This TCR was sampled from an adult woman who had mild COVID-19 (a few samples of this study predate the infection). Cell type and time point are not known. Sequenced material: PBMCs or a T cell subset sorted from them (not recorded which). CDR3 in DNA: TGTGCCAGCAGTTTAACGGGGGCCGACACTGAAGCTTTCTTT. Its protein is CASSLTGADTEAFF.